This T cell receptor (beta chain) was recovered during a study of beta chain features in type 1 diabetes. Study-wide findings and caveats: Researchers caution that PCR might favor shorter templates, equally among patients and controls.

The entirety of the isolated RNA underwent reverse transcription, so expressed TCRB transcripts were sequenced. Repertoires were generated with immunoSEQ multiplex PCR, while TCRdb's copy carries only in-frame clones and drops some. Counted here are about 140,000 clones, 6.9% occurring once; the ten biggest clones make up around 1.5%. This clone was seen more than once but under ten times. Its specificity is not known. Germline loops: CDR1 SGHDT, CDR2 YYEEEE. CDR3 length equals 16 residues. V dropped 4 bases and J dropped 1; count of bases not matched to a gene: 2. This TCR derives from a woman aged 25 to 39 in good health. The sample was central memory CD4+ T cells from blood. This chain links TRBV5-6 with TRBJ2-2; TRBD2 matches 12 bases. CDR3 loop: CASSEGLAGNTGELFF. The CDR3, as DNA: TGTGCCAGCAGCGAGGGACTAGCGGGGAACACCGGGGAGCTGTTTTTT.